Each of the 2 T cell receptor beta chains below was sequenced from the same sample in a study of cytomegalovirus exposure and HLA in healthy donors. Both 60 Vbeta primers and 13 Jbeta primers went into the PCR. Data came from immunoSEQ multiplex PCR; TCRdb stores just in-frame clones and leaves some out. The sample holds about 230,000 clones, over 65% seen once. Source material: PBMCs. The receptor set was obtained from a human donor in good health.

V gene TRBV29-1 combines with J gene TRBJ1-1; D is undetermined. Germline V gene lookup returns CDR1 SQVTM and CDR2 ANQGSEA. Trimming removed 3 bases from V and 4 bases from J, with 9 bases in between. The CDR3 spans 12 residues. CDR3 DNA: TGCAGCGTTGAGGTTTACGGCACTGAAGCTTTCTTT. Its protein product is CSVEVYGTEAFF.

Here the CDR3 DNA reads TGTGCCAGCAGTGAAAGGACTAGCGGCTACGAGCAGTACTTC. Translating gives CASSERTSGYEQYF. The chain couples TRBV2 to TRBJ2-7, with TRBD2 matching over 10 bases. The CDR3 is made up of 14 amino acids. V lost 2 bases to trimming and J lost 3 bases; unmatched junction nucleotides: 1. Per the germline V gene, CDR1 is SNHLY and CDR2 is FYNNEI.